This T cell receptor beta chain emerged from a study of T cell changes during pregnancy in multiple sclerosis. CDR3 length: 14 amino acids. With 4 bases removed from V and 4 bases from J, the gap between germline ends came to 11 bases. CDR1 SGHTA and CDR2 FQGNSA come from the germline V gene. Assay used: immunoSEQ multiplex PCR; TCRdb lists only in-frame clones, some missing. This sample has 45,000 to 60,000 clones, with around 92% found just once. This chain links TRBV7-2 with TRBJ1-3, with D tentatively TRBD1 (5 bases). Source: peripheral blood, taken after pregnancy. The origin of this receptor is a female donor in good health, enrolled as a control in a pregnancy study. CDR3 sequence (DNA): TGTGCCAGCAGCTGGATGGGGGGAGGAAACACCATATATTTT. Amino acids: CASSWMGGGNTIYF. Filled out from reference TRBV7-2 and TRBJ1-3, the complete variable domain reads GAGVSQSPSNKVTEKGKDVELRCDPISGHTALYWYRQSLGQGLEFLIYFQGNSAPDKSGLPSDRFSAERTGGSVSTLTIQRTQQEDSAVYLCASSWMGGGNTIYFGEGSWLTVV.